Listed below are T cell receptor beta chains from one sample, sequenced in a study of Ad26.COV2.S vaccination and SARS-CoV-2 variants. Profiled with immunoSEQ multiplex PCR; TCRdb holds only in-frame clones, not every one. Of around 300,000 clones listed, about 88% are singletons. The specimen was peripheral blood, collected in a trial of Ad26.COV2.S vaccine versus placebo. The receptor set was obtained from a person aged 18-65 years who received the Ad26.COV2.S COVID-19 vaccine or a placebo. Each CDR3 is given with its conserved first and last residue. D genes are given only for firm matches. For some rows the clone size is stated as once, few or many, or as a class when expanded; others skip it.

d_gene | abundance | j_gene | v_gene | CDR3aa | CDR3nt
TRBD2 | once | TRBJ2-7 | TRBV19 | CASSIGLATEQYF | TGTGCCAGTAGTATCGGACTAGCGACCGAGCAGTACTTC
TRBD1 | - | TRBJ2-6 | TRBV7-9 | CASSLIGTGGSGANVLTF | TGTGCCAGCAGCTTAATCGGGACAGGGGGCTCTGGGGCCAACGTCCTGACTTTC
TRBD2 | - | TRBJ2-7 | TRBV3-1/TRBV3-2 | CASSPRTSGYYEQYF | TGTGCCAGCAGCCCTAGAACTAGCGGGTACTACGAGCAGTACTTC
- | - | TRBJ2-1 | TRBV27 | CASSDSYNEQFF | TGTGCCAGCAGTGACAGTTACAATGAGCAGTTCTTC
- | - | TRBJ1-6 | TRBV7-2 | CAIGRGAGSPLHF | TGTGCCATTGGGAGAGGGGCAGGTTCACCCCTCCACTTT
- | - | TRBJ2-2 | TRBV27 | CASTSLYTGELFF | TGTGCCAGCACCTCACTGTACACCGGGGAGCTGTTTTTT
TRBD1 | - | TRBJ1-2 | TRBV7-2 | CASSQLGQGVNGYTF | TGTGCCAGCAGCCAACTGGGACAGGGGGTGAATGGCTACACCTTC
TRBD1 | - | TRBJ1-6 | TRBV18 | CASSLTGTAYNSPLHF | TGTGCCAGCTCACTAACCGGGACAGCTTATAATTCACCCCTCCACTTT
- | - | TRBJ1-1 | TRBV28 | CASSNLGLRPEAFF | TGTGCCAGCAGTAACCTAGGGTTGCGCCCTGAAGCTTTCTTT
- | - | TRBJ2-5 | TRBV4-1 | CASSQRWFPAETQYF | TGCGCCAGCAGCCAAAGATGGTTCCCGGCCGAGACCCAGTACTTC
TRBD2 | - | TRBJ2-5 | TRBV27 | CASSGRERGVRETQYF | TGTGCCAGCAGCGGAAGGGAGCGGGGGGTTCGAGAGACCCAGTACTTC
- | - | TRBJ2-7 | TRBV6-1 | CASSEQAGLPLEQYF | TGTGCCAGCAGTGAACAGGCGGGCCTGCCCCTCGAGCAGTACTTC
- | - | TRBJ2-7 | TRBV19 | CASKSRGDEQYF | TGTGCCAGTAAGTCGAGGGGGGATGAGCAGTACTTC
TRBD1 | - | TRBJ2-7 | TRBV7-2 | CASSSSRGTGGYEQYF | TGTGCCAGCAGCTCGTCCCGGGGGACAGGGGGTTACGAGCAGTACTTC
- | few | TRBJ1-6 | TRBV18 | CASSPQGGRAYNSPLHF | TGTGCCAGCTCACCCCAGGGCGGCAGGGCATATAATTCACCCCTCCACTTT
- | - | TRBJ2-1 | TRBV7-2 | CASSARESLNEQFF | TGTGCCAGCAGCGCGCGAGAGAGCCTCAATGAGCAGTTCTTC
- | - | TRBJ1-5 | TRBV19 | CASSIETLSNQPQHF | TGTGCCAGTAGTATAGAGACACTTAGCAATCAGCCCCAGCATTTT
- | few | TRBJ1-3 | TRBV4-2 | CASSQEGVFEGSGNTIYF | TGTGCCAGCAGCCAAGAAGGGGTTTTTGAGGGCTCTGGAAACACCATATATTTT
- | - | TRBJ2-2 | TRBV9 | CASSVGPPLGELFF | TGTGCCAGCAGCGTAGGCCCCCCCCTTGGGGAGCTGTTTTTT
- | - | TRBJ1-1 | TRBV6-2/TRBV6-3 | CASSYHSLGNTEAFF | TGTGCCAGCAGTTATCACAGCCTTGGGAACACTGAAGCTTTCTTT
TRBD1 | - | TRBJ1-5 | TRBV6-4 | CASSDRTGVLGNQPQHF | TGTGCCAGCAGTGATCGGACAGGGGTCTTAGGCAATCAGCCCCAGCATTTT
- | - | TRBJ2-6 | TRBV6-6 | CASSRLQGLHSGANVLTF | TGTGCCAGCAGTCGTTTACAGGGCCTACACTCTGGGGCCAACGTCCTGACTTTC
TRBD2 | once | TRBJ2-7 | TRBV4-2 | CASSHRGGTTYEQYF | TGTGCCAGCAGCCACCGGGGGGGGACGACCTACGAGCAGTACTTC
- | - | TRBJ2-4 | TRBV4-3 | CASSQAEGVGDIQYF | TGCGCCAGCAGCCAGGCGGAGGGTGTAGGGGACATTCAGTACTTC
TRBD2 | - | TRBJ2-7 | TRBV6-5 | CASMNGGAPEQYF | TGTGCCAGCATGAACGGGGGGGCTCCCGAGCAGTACTTC
- | - | TRBJ2-1 | TRBV24-1 | CATSDPGGANYNEQFF | TGTGCCACCAGTGATCCCGGGGGCGCTAATTACAATGAGCAGTTCTTC
- | many | TRBJ2-1 | TRBV7-9 | CASSLGSPGRQFF | TGTGCCAGCAGCTTAGGATCTCCGGGTAGGCAGTTCTTC
TRBD1 | - | TRBJ1-1 | TRBV12-3/TRBV12-4 | CASSSQGERAFF | TGTGCCAGCAGTTCCCAGGGGGAAAGAGCTTTCTTT
- | - | TRBJ1-1 | TRBV2 | CASRGETEAFF | TGTGCCAGCAGGGGGGAGACTGAAGCTTTCTTT
- | - | TRBJ1-2 | TRBV25-1 | CASSESLGAAGYTF | TGTGCCAGCAGTGAATCACTCGGAGCCGCCGGCTACACCTTC
- | - | TRBJ2-3 | TRBV7-6 | CASSSGQGTDTQYF | TGTGCCAGCAGCTCCGGACAAGGGACAGATACGCAGTATTTT
- | - | TRBJ2-1 | TRBV7-6 | CASSLTTAGEQFF | TGTGCCAGCAGCTTAACGACGGCCGGGGAGCAGTTCTTC
TRBD1 | once | TRBJ2-3 | TRBV5-1 | CASSLQGHQDTQYF | TGCGCCAGCAGCTTACAGGGGCATCAAGATACGCAGTATTTT
- | - | TRBJ2-7 | TRBV5-6 | CASSILRGGEQYF | TGTGCCAGCAGCATACTACGGGGTGGCGAGCAGTACTTC
- | - | TRBJ2-1 | TRBV7-9 | CASSLGSSQTGQFF | TGTGCCAGCAGCTTAGGAAGTAGTCAGACAGGGCAGTTCTTC
- | - | TRBJ1-3 | TRBV4-2 | CASSQGSSGGNTIYF | TGTGCCAGCAGCCAAGGGTCTTCGGGAGGAAACACCATATATTTT
- | - | TRBJ1-1 | TRBV30 | CAWSVARGVFAEAFF | TGTGCCTGGAGTGTAGCTCGTGGGGTGTTTGCTGAAGCTTTCTTT
- | - | TRBJ2-7 | TRBV7-3 | CASSLDWGYEQYF | TGTGCCAGCAGCTTAGATTGGGGCTACGAGCAGTACTTC
- | once | TRBJ1-1 | TRBV21-1 | CASSKYPETGKTNTEAFF | TGTGCCAGCAGCAAATATCCGGAGACAGGGAAGACGAACACTGAAGCTTTCTTT
- | - | TRBJ2-7 | TRBV7-2 | CASTERGGYEQYF | TGTGCCAGCACCGAAAGAGGAGGCTACGAGCAGTACTTC
TRBD2 | - | TRBJ2-7 | TRBV19 | CASSNQLAGAYEQYF | TGTGCCAGTAGTAACCAACTAGCGGGGGCCTACGAGCAGTACTTC